This T cell receptor (beta chain) came from a study of immune evolution from preneoplasia to lung adenocarcinoma. Sequencing used immunoSEQ multiplex PCR; TCRdb keeps in-frame clones, though not all of them. The data hold around 9,900 clones, with 70% to 90% observed a single time. Trimming pared 6 bases from V and 1 base from J, leaving 9 bases between. The CDR3 totals 12 residues. From germline, CDR1 is GTSNPN and CDR2 SVGIG (reference sequence). Points from the study as a whole: Normal lung had the highest top T cell clone frequencies. T cell clonality was higher in KRAS-mutant than EGFR-mutant or wild-type nodules. Clonality was highest in normal lung, lower in later-stage lesions apparently.

As to this clone: The antigen remains undetermined.

Histologic diagnosis was independently verified by two lung pathologists. Sequencing was performed on FFPE invasive lung adenocarcinoma tissue. The gene calls are TRBV30 and TRBJ1-1; D uncertain. The receptor was derived from a person aged 65 to 79 with invasive lung adenocarcinoma. Some clones in this sample may be carry-over from other donors' samples. CDR3: CACQEPNTEAFF. Written as DNA, the CDR3 is TGTGCCTGCCAGGAGCCGAACACTGAAGCTTTCTTT.